The rows below give T cell receptor beta chains drawn from one sample of a study of blood T cell repertoires in COVID-19. Assay: immunoSEQ multiplex PCR; the TCRdb copy retains only in-frame clones and omits some. The sample has 210,000 or so clones, about 84% seen once. Input material: PBMCs or T cells enriched from blood (not recorded which). The receptor source for this set is a man between 60 and 70 years old who had recovered from COVID-19. Each CDR3 is given without its conserved first and last residue. For some rows the clone size is stated as once, few or many, or as a class when expanded; others skip it.

V: TRBV4-1
size: -
CDR3: ASSQDQYRASGGPETQY

V: TRBV20-1
size: -
CDR3: SARGPTEAF

V: TRBV4-3
size: -
CDR3: ASSQTGLVPTEKLF

V: TRBV6-2/TRBV6-3
size: -
CDR3: ASSDPSGGTYNEQF

V: TRBV4-2
size: -
CDR3: ASSQDGSQGVINEKLF

V: TRBV6-5
size: -
CDR3: ASRRTDTYEQY

V: TRBV7-2
size: -
CDR3: ASSPGGGSNYGYT

V: TRBV19
size: -
CDR3: ASSIQGAPWEQY

V: TRBV11-2
size: -
CDR3: ASSYSGGNTGELF

V: TRBV4-1
size: few
CDR3: ASSPTENSYEQY

V: TRBV11-2
size: once
CDR3: ASSLGQGDYEQY

V: TRBV7-8
size: few
CDR3: ASSPRGGGSSYEQY

V: TRBV7-2
size: -
CDR3: ASSKQGFNEKLF

V: TRBV2
size: -
CDR3: ASRQGRGEKLF

V: TRBV19
size: -
CDR3: ASAWTGGGYT

V: TRBV19
size: -
CDR3: ASSIDGGARGELF

V: TRBV11-2
size: -
CDR3: ASSLAPQGANTEAF

V: TRBV5-5
size: few
CDR3: ASSVDSTGELF

V: TRBV19
size: once
CDR3: ASSIGRPLSGNTIY

V: TRBV5-1
size: once
CDR3: ASSLRGGEKLF

V: TRBV18
size: -
CDR3: ASSRGQGDRGYT

V: TRBV6-2/TRBV6-3
size: -
CDR3: ASSTGLAATDTQY

V: TRBV21-1
size: -
CDR3: ASNSPGLAGGHSYEQY

V: TRBV6-5
size: -
CDR3: ASSFLETQY

V: TRBV6-5
size: -
CDR3: ASSSRGTEAF

V: TRBV9
size: -
CDR3: ASSPRAGWIPGELF

V: TRBV6-6
size: -
CDR3: ASSQGAGYTEAF

V: TRBV18
size: -
CDR3: ASSPPGGGSGAYEQY

V: TRBV11-3
size: -
CDR3: ASSLDRGSTDTQY

V: TRBV2
size: -
CDR3: ASKSDRAATNEKLF

V: TRBV3-1/TRBV3-2
size: -
CDR3: ASSASGGPGDTQY

V: TRBV27
size: once
CDR3: ASSTSVTGELF

V: TRBV7-8
size: -
CDR3: ASSLRIVAQETQY

V: TRBV6-5
size: -
CDR3: ASIPVGEAYGYT

V: TRBV27
size: -
CDR3: ASSWSGQGDYGYT

V: TRBV3-1/TRBV3-2
size: -
CDR3: ASSQRSGITGELF

V: TRBV7-9
size: -
CDR3: ASSEGASSYNSPLH

V: TRBV7-9
size: once
CDR3: ASSLGGQSTEAF

V: TRBV7-9
size: -
CDR3: ASSPWDTVYGYT

V: TRBV23-1
size: once
CDR3: ASSQILRFPGGGVNGYT

V: TRBV12-3/TRBV12-4
size: -
CDR3: ASSQGQGYEQY

V: TRBV9
size: few
CDR3: ASSVQATGTEAF